The rows below give T cell receptor beta chains drawn from one sample of a study of OX40 agonist ivuxolimab in advanced cancers. Sequencing used immunoSEQ multiplex PCR; TCRdb keeps in-frame clones, though not all of them. The table lists tens of thousands of clones, 80% to 90% of them singletons. The specimen comprised CD4+ or CD8+ T cells sorted from blood, sampled in a trial of the OX40 agonist ivuxolimab. The receptors were gathered from an adult with an advanced solid tumor such as melanoma, head and neck, liver or kidney cancer. Each CDR3 is given with its conserved first and last residue. Fields, in order: V gene, D gene, clone size, J gene, CDR3 protein, CDR3 DNA. The D gene is left open where the match is weak. The listing skips clone size in some rows; elsewhere it reads once, few, many or a size class.

TRBV7-9	.	.	TRBJ2-1	CASAQDSYNEQFF	TGTGCCAGCGCGCAGGACAGTTACAATGAGCAGTTCTTC
TRBV5-5	.	.	TRBJ2-2	CASSLGTGTGELFF	TGTGCCAGCAGCTTGGGTACAGGGACCGGGGAGCTGTTTTTT
TRBV5-6	.	.	TRBJ2-3	CASSTSSSTDTQYF	TGTGCCAGCAGCACCAGTTCTAGCACAGATACGCAGTATTTT
TRBV28	TRBD2	.	TRBJ2-1	CASRATSGTDNEQFF	TGTGCCAGCAGGGCCACCAGCGGGACCGACAATGAGCAGTTCTTC
TRBV4-2	TRBD1	.	TRBJ1-2	CASSHRTGGAYGYTF	TGTGCCAGCAGCCACAGGACAGGGGGCGCCTATGGCTACACCTTC
TRBV2	.	.	TRBJ2-3	CATIGGLNTDTQYF	TGTGCCACCATAGGGGGTTTAAACACAGATACGCAGTATTTT
TRBV2	.	.	TRBJ1-2	CASRDTREFDYGYTF	TGTGCCAGCAGAGACACCAGGGAATTCGACTATGGCTACACCTTC
TRBV29-1	.	.	TRBJ2-2	CSVEGSTLNTGELFF	TGCAGCGTTGAAGGGAGCACTCTGAACACCGGGGAGCTGTTTTTT
TRBV7-9	.	once	TRBJ1-2	CASSPGQFYGYTF	TGTGCCAGCAGCCCAGGACAGTTCTATGGCTACACCTTC
TRBV13	.	.	TRBJ2-1	CASSLGVRSYNEQFF	TGTGCCAGCAGCTTAGGGGTCCGCTCCTACAATGAGCAGTTCTTC
TRBV7-3	TRBD1	.	TRBJ2-1	CASSSTTGDFNEQFF	TGTGCCAGCAGCTCTACGACAGGGGATTTCAATGAGCAGTTCTTC
TRBV18	.	.	TRBJ1-1	CASSHGPLERTEAFF	TGTGCCAGCTCACACGGACCCCTTGAGAGGACTGAAGCTTTCTTT
TRBV5-1	.	.	TRBJ1-1	CASSLWGDHRNTEAFF	TGCGCCAGCAGCTTGTGGGGGGACCATAGGAACACTGAAGCTTTCTTT
TRBV9	TRBD2	.	TRBJ2-3	CASSSRLAGGFTDTQYF	TGTGCCAGCAGCTCACGACTAGCGGGAGGGTTCACAGATACGCAGTATTTT
TRBV19	.	.	TRBJ2-1	CASSIGVSEQFF	TGTGCCAGTAGTATAGGTGTCAGTGAGCAGTTCTTC
TRBV7-9	TRBD1	.	TRBJ2-7	CASSLAGQGVTSYEQYF	TGTGCCAGCAGCTTAGCCGGACAGGGTGTGACCTCCTACGAGCAGTACTTC
TRBV29-1	.	.	TRBJ2-7	CSVVRSGTYEQYF	TGCAGCGTTGTGAGGTCTGGGACCTACGAGCAGTACTTC
TRBV7-9	.	.	TRBJ2-1	CASSLVPSLNEQFF	TGTGCCAGCAGCTTAGTGCCTAGCCTCAATGAGCAGTTCTTC
TRBV4-1	.	.	TRBJ1-4	CASSQDQQELRATNEKLFF	TGCGCCAGCAGCCAAGATCAACAGGAACTGAGGGCAACTAATGAAAAACTGTTTTTT
TRBV4-1	TRBD1	once	TRBJ1-6	CASSPWTGEYSPLHF	TGCGCCAGCAGCCCCTGGACAGGGGAGTACTCACCCCTCCACTTT
TRBV5-6	TRBD1	.	TRBJ2-2	CASSLRYLTGSNTGELFF	TGTGCCAGCAGCCTTCGATATCTGACAGGGTCGAACACCGGGGAGCTGTTTTTT
TRBV10-1	TRBD1	.	TRBJ1-5	CARKDRGGQPQHF	TGCGCCAGAAAGGACAGGGGAGGACAGCCCCAGCATTTT
TRBV19	.	once	TRBJ1-2	CASTPSMVYGYTF	TGTGCCAGTACCCCCTCTATGGTCTATGGCTACACCTTC
TRBV7-3	TRBD2	.	TRBJ2-1	CASSFSSGNEQFF	TGTGCCAGCAGCTTTTCTAGCGGCAATGAGCAGTTCTTC